This T cell receptor (beta chain) was recovered during a study of regulatory and conventional T cells in RAG deficiency. The data were produced by immunoSEQ multiplex PCR, yet TCRdb's version contains in-frame clones alone and is incomplete. The sample lists 20,000 to 25,000 clones; approximately 96% were seen once. The sorted conventional CD4+ T cells were CD25-low and CD127-high, with genomic DNA sequenced. The germline V gene has CDR1 MNHEY and CDR2 SMNVEV (reference sequence). V was pared by 6 bases and J by 7 bases, with 7 bases of the junction left unmatched. This CDR3 has 14 residues. The same data also contributed to another study, on regulatory T cells. That source reports: Primers: 52 TRBV forward and 13 TRBJ reverse.

The sample was CD25- CD4+ T cells sorted from blood. The clonotype comes from a human donor in good health. The gene calls are TRBV27 and TRBJ1-4; 8 nucleotides align to TRBD1. This CDR3 is CASRRQGLIEKLFF. The CDR3 DNA reads TGTGCCAGCAGGAGACAGGGGTTGATTGAAAAACTGTTTTTT.